These 30 T cell receptor beta chains came from one sample sequenced in a study of identical twins (dated by TCRdb to 2016 to 2018). The library was produced with 5' RACE. The sequencer listed for this sample is Illumina HiSeq 2000. TCRdb itself trimmed the public reads at Q25 with fastp, ran MiXCR and retained productive beta chains. CDR3 protein duplicates are merged, each entry listing the most common genes and DNA. Across this sample there are 430,000 or so distinct CDR3 sequences, with 24% seen only once. Around 3% of the sample is in the top ten clones. This same sample was also taken into another study, of T cells expressing NK-cell markers.

The sequencing sample was made of CD4+ T cells sorted from blood. These receptors all stem from a young woman in good health.

CDR3 sequence (DNA): TGTGCCAGCAGCTCGTTCGGGCAGGAAGAGACCCAGTACTTC. Its translation: CASSSFGQEETQYF. V gene TRBV9 combines with J gene TRBJ2-5, with D unresolved. The CDR3 sequence is 14 residues long. Trimming left V 4 bases short and J 3 bases short, with 13 bases between. The V gene's germline CDR1 is SGDLS and CDR2 YYNGEE. Drawing the rest from reference TRBV9 and TRBJ2-5, the complete variable domain is DSGVTQTPKHLITATGQRVTLRCSPRSGDLSVYWYQQSLDQGLQFLIQYYNGEERAKGNILERFSAQQFPDLHSELNLSSLELGDSALYFCASSSFGQEETQYFGPGTRLLVL.

The chain combines TRBV10-2 with TRBJ1-4; D not certain. CDR1 is WSHSY and CDR2 is SAAADI in the germline V gene. Trimming pared 3 bases from V and 7 bases from J, leaving 12 bases between. There are 14 residues in the CDR3. The CDR3 DNA sequence: TGCGCCAGCAGTGATCTAACCCCAGCTGAAAAACTGTTTTTT. It yields the protein CASSDLTPAEKLFF.

This clonotype was seen only a few times. V usage is TRBV5-1 and J usage is TRBJ2-1; TRBD2 matches 10 bases. The CDR3 is made up of 13 amino acids. The V gene end was trimmed by 7 bases and the J gene end by 6 bases; junction bases not matched to a gene: 4. CDR1 is SGHRS and CDR2 is YFSETQ in the germline V gene. This chain's CDR3 is CASSAGGRNEQFF. The CDR3 DNA sequence: TGCGCCAGCTCAGCGGGGGGGCGCAATGAGCAGTTCTTC.

V usage is TRBV27 and J usage is TRBJ2-7; D remains ambiguous. V shed 4 bases and J shed 2 bases, with 12 bases lying between them. This CDR3 is 14 amino acids long. Germline CDR1 reads MNHEY; CDR2 reads SMNVEV (reference sequence). CDR3 residues: CASSYDIPPYEQYF. In DNA, the CDR3 is TGTGCCAGCAGTTACGACATACCTCCCTACGAGCAGTACTTC.

The chain employs TRBV6-5 and TRBJ2-1, with TRBD2 matching over 9 bases. The J segment lost 7 bases and the V segment lost 0 bases, leaving 7 bases of the junction unmatched. The germline V gene has CDR1 MNHEY and CDR2 SVGAGI. The CDR3 has 16 residues. Here the CDR3 reads CASSYSKVAGDNEQFF. CDR3 coding DNA: TGTGCCAGCAGTTACTCGAAGGTAGCGGGAGATAATGAGCAGTTCTTC.

The rearrangement links TRBV29-1 to TRBJ1-2; D is uncertain. This CDR3 has 11 residues. Germline V CDR1 and CDR2: SQVTM, ANQGSEA. Trimming left V 1 base short and J 6 bases short, with 6 bases between. The CDR3 DNA reads as TGCAGCGTTGAAGTCTCTGATGGCTACACCTTC. Its protein product is CSVEVSDGYTF.

Details on this clonotype: At one boundary the junction diverges from the germline segment, which might be a read error. V gene TRBV5-6 combines with J gene TRBJ1-4, with 9 bases lining up with TRBD1. The CDR3 length is 14 residues. Germline CDR1 reads SGHDT; CDR2 reads YYEEEE. The CDR3 loop reads CASSKQGAKEKLFF. CDR3 in DNA: TGTGCCAGCAGCAAACAGGGGGCTAAGGAAAAACTGTTTTTT.

The chain uses TRBV9 and TRBJ2-1, with 9 bases aligning to TRBD2. Germline V gene sequence: CDR1 SGDLS, CDR2 YYNGEE. The junction had 5 bases not matched to a gene; V was cut back by 1 base and J by 0 bases. The CDR3 sequence is 17 residues long. The CDR3 spells CASSVLAGLSSYNEQFF. CDR3 nucleotide sequence: TGTGCCAGCAGCGTACTAGCGGGACTGAGCTCCTACAATGAGCAGTTCTTC.

The table lists this clonotype with a few counts. The CDR3 loop is CASSYRGGQGNIQYF. The CDR3 region has the DNA TGTGCCAGCAGTTACCGAGGGGGGCAGGGAAACATTCAGTACTTC. The chain carries TRBV6-5 and TRBJ2-4; D assignment may be TRBD1 or TRBD2 (6 bases each). Germline values: CDR1 MNHEY, CDR2 SVGAGI. V gave up 2 bases and J gave up 6 bases, with 14 bases separating them. The CDR3 has 15 residues.

This clonotype was counted only a few times. The rearrangement uses TRBV7-7 and TRBJ2-1; no firm D call. Germline V gene lookup returns CDR1 SSHAT and CDR2 FNYEAQ (reference sequence). V was cut by 1 base and J by 0 bases, with 10 bases left in between. CDR3 length: 16 residues. The CDR3 DNA follows: TGTGCCAGCAGCTTAGATCCTGGTAGCTCCTACAATGAGCAGTTCTTC. Its protein product is CASSLDPGSSYNEQFF.

The CDR3 coding sequence is TGTGCCAGCAGTTTAGTGGGAGTATCCTACAATGAGCAGTTCTTC. Translating gives CASSLVGVSYNEQFF. The rearrangement joins TRBV12-3 or TRBV12-4 to TRBJ2-1, with D maybe TRBD2 (5 bases). The CDR3 extends over 15 amino acids. Trimming took 1 base from V and 1 from J, leaving 8 bases between them.

This clonotype was detected only a few times. The gene calls are TRBV6-2 or TRBV6-3 and TRBJ2-1, with 8 bases lining up with TRBD2. The CDR3 consists of 16 residues. Germline V CDR1 and CDR2: MNHEY, SVGEGT. Trimming cost V 6 bases and J 5 bases; bases outside gene matches: 12. CDR3 nucleotide sequence: TGTGCCAGCAGCCGACTTCGGACTAGCCGAAACAATGAGCAGTTCTTC. Encoded protein: CASSRLRTSRNNEQFF.

Worth noting for this clonotype: At one end, the junction sequence differs from germline, possibly due to a read error. The chain has TRBV12-3 or TRBV12-4 and TRBJ2-3; 8 nucleotides agree with TRBD1. This CDR3 has 11 residues. The CDR3 loop reads CASSLNRGSVF. DNA of the CDR3: TGTGCCAGCAGTTTGAACAGGGGGAGTGTTTTT.

This clonotype showed up just once. The V gene is TRBV7-9, the J gene TRBJ2-7; D might be TRBD1 or TRBD2, each matching 7 bases. The V end was cut by 11 bases, the J end by 6 bases, with 20 bases between. CDR1 and CDR2 from the germline V gene are SEHNR and FQNEAQ (reference sequence). CDR3 length equals 13 residues. Here the CDR3 reads CASDGRTGSEQYF. The CDR3 region has the DNA TGTGCCTCAGACGGGAGGACAGGCTCCGAGCAGTACTTC.

The table lists this clonotype with a few counts. This CDR3 reads CASGLAGGNTGELFF. The CDR3 DNA is TGTGCTAGTGGTTTAGCGGGAGGGAACACCGGGGAGCTGTTTTTT. The rearrangement joins TRBV12-5 to TRBJ2-2; 9 nucleotides line up with TRBD2. With V trimmed by 3 bases and J by 1 base, 0 bases remained unmatched. The germline V gene encodes CDR1 LGHNT and CDR2 FRNRAP. The CDR3 is 15 residues long.

The chain recombines TRBV5-5 with TRBJ2-1; 12 positions agree with TRBD1. The length of the CDR3 is 17 residues. CDR1 is SGHKS and CDR2 is YYEKEE in the germline V gene (reference sequence). V lost 4 bases, J lost 6 bases, and 11 bases stayed unmatched. CDR3 in DNA: TGTGCCAGCAGCCCACGGCTGGGGACAGGGGGCTCCAATGAGCAGTTCTTC. Translating it yields CASSPRLGTGGSNEQFF.

This clonotype was detected only a few times. V is TRBV12-3 or TRBV12-4 and J is TRBJ1-2; no clear D gene. This CDR3 is 12 amino acids long. The V end was cut by 8 bases, the J end by 2 bases, with 9 bases between. The CDR3 DNA follows: TGTGCCAGCCTTGGGGTAAACTATGGCTACACCTTC. As protein: CASLGVNYGYTF.

This clonotype has only a few counts. The CDR3 protein is CASSPGGGGRAYEQYF. CDR3 sequence (DNA): TGTGCCAGCTCACCAGGGGGGGGCGGGAGAGCCTACGAGCAGTACTTC. This chain uses TRBV18 with TRBJ2-7, with a tentative D call TRBD2 (7 bases). CDR1 and CDR2 (germline): KGHSH, LQKENI. V was clipped by 2 bases and J by 2 bases, with 16 bases between them. There are 16 residues in the CDR3. The full variable domain, in which reference TRBV18 and TRBJ2-7 provide the parts outside the CDR3, is NAGVMQNPRHLVRRRGQEARLRCSPMKGHSHVYWYRQLPEEGLKFMVYLQKENIIDESGMPKERFSAEFPKEGPSILRIQQVVRGDSAAYFCASSPGGGGRAYEQYFGPGTRLTVT.

This chain connects TRBV6-1 to TRBJ1-1, with D perhaps matching TRBD1 (5 bases). Germline values: CDR1 MNHNS, CDR2 SASEGT. The CDR3 extends over 13 amino acids. Between the trimmed V and J ends, which lost 3 bases and 7 bases, there was a span of 12 bases. The CDR3 sequence: CASSEGRDDEAFF. The DNA for the CDR3 is TGTGCCAGCAGTGAGGGCAGGGATGATGAAGCTTTCTTT.

CDR3 residues: CASSLSGGDSYEQYF. The DNA of the CDR3 is TGCGCCAGCAGCTTGTCTGGCGGGGACTCCTACGAGCAGTACTTC. The V gene is TRBV5-1, the J gene TRBJ2-7, with D maybe TRBD2 (6 bases). V was clipped by 1 base and J by 0 bases, with 11 bases between them. The CDR3 extends over 15 amino acids. Germline loops: CDR1 SGHRS, CDR2 YFSETQ.

With regard to this clonotype: Germline is not matched at one junction end, which may reflect a read error. The rearrangement uses TRBV29-1 and TRBJ2-3, with D perhaps given as TRBD1 or TRBD2 (6 bases each). The CDR3 sequence is 13 residues long. Germline-derived CDR1 and CDR2 are SQVTM and ANQGSEA. The CDR3 DNA reads TGCAGCGGCGGAGGGCCGAGGACAGATATGCAGTATTTT. It yields the protein CSGGGPRTDMQYF.

This clonotype came up a few times. V usage is TRBV6-2 or TRBV6-3 and J usage is TRBJ2-7; D ambiguous. Per germline, CDR1 MNHEY and CDR2 SVGEGT. The CDR3 covers 13 residues. V gave up 2 bases and J gave up 7 bases, with 12 bases separating them. The CDR3 nucleotides read TGTGCCAGCAGTTACAGCCGGGTAGGGGAGCAGTACTTC. Protein: CASSYSRVGEQYF.

This chain uses TRBV20-1 with TRBJ2-7; possibly TRBD2 for D (5 bases). Germline V gene lookup returns CDR1 DFQATT and CDR2 SNEGSKA (reference sequence). With 1 base removed from V and 6 bases from J, the gap between germline ends came to 16 bases. The CDR3 has 14 residues. The CDR3 sequence: CSARVPGKGSEQYF. The CDR3 DNA is TGCAGTGCTAGAGTCCCGGGAAAGGGCTCCGAGCAGTACTTC.

This chain uses TRBV20-1 with TRBJ1-2; D unclear. The germline V gene has CDR1 DFQATT and CDR2 SNEGSKA (reference sequence). The CDR3 totals 15 residues. The ends were cut back, 4 bases at V and 0 bases at J, with 15 bases in the middle. The CDR3 spells CSATPIEGPNYGYTF. The CDR3 nucleotides are TGCAGTGCTACGCCTATCGAGGGTCCTAACTATGGCTACACCTTC.

This rearrangement joins TRBV20-1 to TRBJ2-1; the match to TRBD1 covers 10 bases. The CDR3 extends over 14 amino acids. With 6 bases clipped from V and 4 bases from J, the junction kept 6 bases outside the gene matches. CDR1 and CDR2 (germline): DFQATT, SNEGSKA (reference sequence). The CDR3 coding sequence is TGCAGTGCGAACGACAGGGGGCAGTACAATGAGCAGTTCTTC. Translation gives CSANDRGQYNEQFF.

This clonotype has a handful of counts. V gene TRBV7-2 combines with J gene TRBJ2-1, with D maybe TRBD1 (6 bases). V lost 1 base, J lost 3 bases, and 10 bases lay in between. This CDR3 has 15 amino acids. Germline loops: CDR1 SGHTA, CDR2 FQGNSA. CDR3 sequence: CASSLVGGLYNEQFF. CDR3 in DNA: TGTGCCAGCAGCTTAGTTGGGGGCCTCTACAATGAGCAGTTCTTC.

This clonotype has ten or more counts. The rearrangement links TRBV6-1 to TRBJ1-5, with 7 bases lining up with TRBD1. The CDR3 covers 14 residues. The V and J ends lost 6 bases and 2 bases, in that order; junction bases with no gene match: 4. CDR1 is MNHNS, CDR2 SASEGT, per germline. This chain's CDR3 is CASSQTGRNQPQHF. For the CDR3, the DNA is TGTGCCAGCAGCCAGACAGGGCGCAATCAGCCCCAGCATTTT.

CDR3 DNA: TGTGCCAGCAGCTTGATCGCGACAGGGGGCCAGCCCCAGCATTTT. Residues: CASSLIATGGQPQHF. The chain has TRBV5-6 and TRBJ1-5; 10 bases align to TRBD1. The CDR3 contains 15 residues. After removal of 1 base from V and 7 bases from J, the junction contained 5 bases not matched to a gene. Per the germline V gene, CDR1 is SGHDT and CDR2 is YYEEEE.

The chain carries TRBV20-1 and TRBJ2-1, with D perhaps TRBD1 (6 bases). The CDR3 contains 12 residues. Germline V lookup: CDR1 DFQATT, CDR2 SNEGSKA (reference sequence). Trimming removed 6 bases from V and 9 bases from J, with 15 bases in between. CDR3 region: CSATQGSAEQFF. In DNA, the CDR3 is TGCAGTGCAACCCAGGGGTCAGCTGAGCAGTTCTTC.

The chain links TRBV20-1 to TRBJ2-1; maybe TRBD1 (6 bases). Trimming removed 5 bases from V and 4 bases from J, with 12 bases in between. CDR3 length: 13 amino acids. Germline values: CDR1 DFQATT, CDR2 SNEGSKA (reference sequence). CDR3 loop: CSAFGQTYNEQFF. The DNA for the CDR3 is TGCAGTGCTTTCGGACAGACATACAATGAGCAGTTCTTC.